This T cell receptor beta chain was captured in a study of T cells after yellow fever vaccination (dated by TCRdb to about 2019). Notes on the research overall: The SMART-Seq v4 Ultra Low Input RNA kit was used to prepare libraries from fractions with low cell numbers. Bulk TCR alpha and beta repertoires were sequenced longitudinally to track T-cell clones before and after primary and booster YFV17D yellow fever vaccination. Two healthy male donors, one aged 18 to 30 and one aged 30 to 40 years, made up the cohort. Blood samples were taken at several timepoints before and after primary and secondary immunization, and bulk PBMC replicates and cell subsets were isolated.

At the junction V is shortened by 0 bases and J by 5 bases, with 24 bases in between. From a lookup of the germline V gene (reference sequence), CDR1 and CDR2 are DFQATT and SNEGSKA. Taken from cysteine to phenylalanine, the CDR3 has 18 residues. Just CDR3 DNA is preserved here, 54 bases in frame from base 1. Taken with the paper, the label for treatment or condition translates to: live attenuated yellow fever vaccine strain. At each blood-draw timepoint, two biological replicates of bulk PBMCs were obtained. A standard Ficoll-Paque protocol was used to isolate PBMCs from peripheral blood. TriZol was used to extract RNA from bulk PBMCs, from CD4 and CD8 fractions, and from dextramer-positive and dextramer-negative fractions. Study-level results and caveats: The secondary T-cell response was found to be weaker but faster than the primary response, with a peak reached on day 5 rather than on day 15. Computational filtering was required because FACS-sorted repertoires could contain abundant contaminating clonotypes from the bulk population. After the booster, most clones that had expanded after primary vaccination were detected again (nearly 98% of CD4 and around nine tenths of CD8), suggesting broad maintenance of memory. A small fraction of clonotypes showed up in both the CD4 and CD8 compartments, probably as a result of convergent recombination. The study included only a couple of donors, which limits how far the findings can be generalized.

TCR cDNA was made using 5'RACE template switching, a step that added a universal primer site and unique molecular identifiers. cDNA synthesis was primed from both the TCR alpha and TCR beta constant segments. Two PCR steps were used to amplify libraries, with sample barcodes and sequencing adapters being added in the second step. Sequencing of libraries was done on Illumina HiSeq 2500 (2x100 bp) or NovaSeq (2x150 bp). Turning to the authors' computational methods: Reads were demultiplexed and collapsed into UMI consensus sequences with MIGEC, and V(D)J alignment was performed with MiXCR. Clonotypes responding to the vaccine were identified with edgeR on replicate PBMC samples, with the criteria of FDR below 0.01 and a log2 fold change above 5 up to day 15. Each bulk clonotype received a CD4 or CD8 identity based on whether the sequenced CD4 or CD8 repertoire contained that clonotype at higher abundance. The raw public reads went through TCRdb reprocessing: fastp at Q25, MiXCR clone calling, in-frame beta chains kept. Each record represents a unique CDR3 protein, reported with the most common genes and DNA among its rows. TCRdb, rather than the study authors, made the V and J calls. In this sample the table shows some 300,000 distinct CDR3 sequences, approximately 8% of which occur a single time. 17% of the sample rests with the top ten.

This clonotype was detected only a few times. Its antigen is not yet known. There are no base qualities to consult, and no much larger clone falls within one base. The sequenced sample was PBMCs, obtained more than 35 days after the first yellow fever vaccination. Recombination connected TRBV20-1 to TRBJ2-3; the D match is possibly TRBD1 or TRBD2, with 6 bases aligned in each. The receptor was isolated from a man aged 18 to 29 who received the YFV17D yellow fever vaccine. The nucleotide sequence reads as follows: TGCAGTGCTAGAGAGGGCGGGGACACCCTACCGGCGGGAGATACGCAGTATTTT. The resulting protein is CSAREGGDTLPAGDTQYF.